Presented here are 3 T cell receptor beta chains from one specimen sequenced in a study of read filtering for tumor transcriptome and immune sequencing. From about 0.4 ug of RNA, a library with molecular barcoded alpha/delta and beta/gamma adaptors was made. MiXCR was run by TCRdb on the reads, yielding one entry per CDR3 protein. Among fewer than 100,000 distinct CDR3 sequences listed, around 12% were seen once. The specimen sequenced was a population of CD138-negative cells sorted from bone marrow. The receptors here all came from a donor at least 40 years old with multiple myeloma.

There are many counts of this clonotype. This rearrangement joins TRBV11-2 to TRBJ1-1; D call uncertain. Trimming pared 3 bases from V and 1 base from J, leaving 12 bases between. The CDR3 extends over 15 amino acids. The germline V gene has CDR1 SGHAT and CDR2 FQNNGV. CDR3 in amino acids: CASSFRFGKNTEAFF. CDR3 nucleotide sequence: TGTGCCAGCAGCTTCCGGTTCGGGAAGAACACTGAAGCTTTCTTT.

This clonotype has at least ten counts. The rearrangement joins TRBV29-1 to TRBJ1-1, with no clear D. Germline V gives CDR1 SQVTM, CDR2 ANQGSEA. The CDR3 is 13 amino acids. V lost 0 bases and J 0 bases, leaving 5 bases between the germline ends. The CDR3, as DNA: TGCAGCGTTGAAGATCAAATGAACACTGAAGCTTTCTTT. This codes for CSVEDQMNTEAFF.

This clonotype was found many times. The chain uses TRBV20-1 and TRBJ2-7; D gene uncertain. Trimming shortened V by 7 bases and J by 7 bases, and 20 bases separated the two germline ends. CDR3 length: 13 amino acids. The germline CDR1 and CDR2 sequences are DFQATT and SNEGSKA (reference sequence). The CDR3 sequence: CSESRLPMGEQYF. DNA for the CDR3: TGCAGTGAGTCTAGGCTGCCAATGGGGGAGCAGTACTTC.